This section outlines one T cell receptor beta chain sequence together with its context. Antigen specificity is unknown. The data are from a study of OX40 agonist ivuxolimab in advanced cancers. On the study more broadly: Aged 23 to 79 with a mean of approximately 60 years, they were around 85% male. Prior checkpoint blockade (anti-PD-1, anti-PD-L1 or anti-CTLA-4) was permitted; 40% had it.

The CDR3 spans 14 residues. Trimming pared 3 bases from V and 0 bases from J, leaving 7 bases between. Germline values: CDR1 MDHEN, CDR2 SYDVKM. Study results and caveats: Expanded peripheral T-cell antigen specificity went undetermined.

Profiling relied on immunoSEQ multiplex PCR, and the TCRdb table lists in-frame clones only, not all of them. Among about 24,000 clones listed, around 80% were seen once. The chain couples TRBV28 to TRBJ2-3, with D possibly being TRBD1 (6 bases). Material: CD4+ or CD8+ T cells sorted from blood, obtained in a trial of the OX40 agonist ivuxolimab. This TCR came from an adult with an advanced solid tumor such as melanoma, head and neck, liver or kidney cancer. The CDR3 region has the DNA TGTGCCAGCAGTTTGGGGGCTAGCACAGATACGCAGTATTTT. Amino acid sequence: CASSLGASTDTQYF.